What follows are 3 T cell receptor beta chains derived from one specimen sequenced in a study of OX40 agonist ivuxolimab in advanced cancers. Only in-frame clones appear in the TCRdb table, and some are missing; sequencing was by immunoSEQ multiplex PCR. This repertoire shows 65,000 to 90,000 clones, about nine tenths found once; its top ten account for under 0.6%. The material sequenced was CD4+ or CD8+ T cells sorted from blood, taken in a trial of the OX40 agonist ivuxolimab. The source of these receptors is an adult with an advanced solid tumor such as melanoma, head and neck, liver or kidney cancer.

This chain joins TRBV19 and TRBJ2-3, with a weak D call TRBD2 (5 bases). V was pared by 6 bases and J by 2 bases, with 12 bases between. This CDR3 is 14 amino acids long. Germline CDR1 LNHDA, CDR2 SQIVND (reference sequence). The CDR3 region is CASRPLGDTDTQYF. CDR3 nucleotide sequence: TGTGCCAGTAGGCCTCTCGGGGACACAGATACGCAGTATTTT.

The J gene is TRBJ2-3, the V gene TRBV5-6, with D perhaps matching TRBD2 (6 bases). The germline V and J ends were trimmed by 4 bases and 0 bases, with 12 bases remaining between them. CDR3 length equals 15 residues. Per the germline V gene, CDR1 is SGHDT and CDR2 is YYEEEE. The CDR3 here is CASSPTAGSTDTQYF. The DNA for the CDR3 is TGTGCCAGCAGCCCGACGGCGGGAAGCACAGATACGCAGTATTTT.

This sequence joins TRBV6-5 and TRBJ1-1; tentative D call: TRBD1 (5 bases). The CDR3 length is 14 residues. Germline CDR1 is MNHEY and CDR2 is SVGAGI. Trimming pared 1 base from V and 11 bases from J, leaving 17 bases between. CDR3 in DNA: TGTGCCAGCAGTTACTTCCCGGGGGACTCCCGGGCTTTCTTT. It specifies CASSYFPGDSRAFF.